This T cell receptor (beta chain) was documented in a study of blood T cell repertoires in COVID-19. Germline V lookup: CDR1 SGHTA, CDR2 FQGTGA. The CDR3 runs to 15 residues. The V gene end was trimmed by 3 bases and the J gene end by 1 base; junction bases not matched to a gene: 1. Only one count was recorded for this clone. In the authors' methods: Using reference gene primer amplification, nucleated cell counts were estimated. Assay used: immunoSEQ multiplex PCR; TCRdb lists only in-frame clones, some missing. That table supplies the V and J calls and clone size; D and trimming were determined from the DNA. The sample lists some 58,000 clones; roughly 85% were seen once.

The sequencing input was peripheral blood. This receptor was taken from a man aged 40-49 years with acute or convalescent COVID-19. The chain joins TRBV7-3 to TRBJ2-2; the match to TRBD2 covers 8 bases. CDR3 amino acids: CASSLSGGNTGELFF. CDR3 bases: TGTGCCAGCAGCTTGAGCGGGGGGAACACCGGGGAGCTGTTTTTT.